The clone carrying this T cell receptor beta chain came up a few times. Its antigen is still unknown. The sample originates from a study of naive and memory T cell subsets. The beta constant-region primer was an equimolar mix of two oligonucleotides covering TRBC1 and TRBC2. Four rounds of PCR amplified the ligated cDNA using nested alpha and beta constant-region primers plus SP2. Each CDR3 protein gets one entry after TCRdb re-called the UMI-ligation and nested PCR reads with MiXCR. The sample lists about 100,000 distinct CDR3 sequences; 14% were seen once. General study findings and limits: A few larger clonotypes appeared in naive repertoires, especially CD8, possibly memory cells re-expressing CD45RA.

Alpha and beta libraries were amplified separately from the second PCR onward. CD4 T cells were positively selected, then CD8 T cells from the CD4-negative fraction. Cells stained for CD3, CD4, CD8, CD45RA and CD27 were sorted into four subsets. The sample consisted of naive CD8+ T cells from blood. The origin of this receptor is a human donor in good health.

The DNA of the CDR3 is TGTGCCAGCAGCCAAGTAGCGCAGACCAAGTACACCGGGGAGCTGTTTTTT. It translates to CASSQVAQTKYTGELFF. This chain connects TRBV14 to TRBJ2-2; perhaps TRBD2 as D (5 bases). The V gene's germline CDR1 is SGHDN and CDR2 FVKESK. The V end was cut by 1 base, the J end by 3 bases, with 15 bases between. The CDR3 loop spans 17 amino acids. The full variable domain, with the rest looked up from reference TRBV14 and TRBJ2-2, is EAGVTQFPSHSVIEKGQTVTLRCDPISGHDNLYWYRRVMGKEIKFLLHFVKESKQDESGMPNNRFLAERTGGTYSTLKVQPAELEDSGVYFCASSQVAQTKYTGELFFGEGSRLTVL.